This paragraph reports one T cell receptor (beta chain). This clone was detected only once. Which antigen it targets is not known. No quality values exist for individual bases; no much larger clone is one base distant. The immunoSEQ Assay, a bias-controlled multiplex PCR, was used to amplify TCRbeta CDR3 regions from genomic DNA. The authors' pipeline ran thus. Nucleated cell counts per sample were estimated from amplification of reference gene primers within the assay. To quantify the absolute abundance of each unique TCRbeta CDR3 rearrangement, sequence reads were collapsed and filtered. For each sample, productive Simpson clonality was calculated by taking the square root of Simpson's diversity index across productive rearrangements. The source is immuneACCESS, and TCRdb retained only in-frame sequences with V and J called. Part of the clones is not carried over; for the studies checked, unresolved V genes explain less than half of this, and the remainder is unexplained. D and trimming come from the DNA, and the V and J calls and clone size come from that table. This sample gives under 250,000 clones in total; roughly 87% of them show up just once. The ten most abundant clones make up 2% to 3% of the sample.

This specimen belongs to a study of blood T cell repertoires in COVID-19 (TCRdb year 2020). General notes on the study: Samples from collaborators originated in the United States, Italy and Spain and spanned both the acute and convalescent phases of COVID-19. The sample metadata nearly always contained a de-identified subject ID, COVID-19 status, age in years and sex. Samples were obtained from the ongoing ImmuneRACE study (first 160 participants) and from 1,200 or so subjects provided by 6 global collaborators. Where available, HLA class I and class II types were obtained from metadata supplied by the sample provider rather than from assay-based typing. Deeply sampled blood TCRbeta repertoires from subjects exposed to, actively infected with, or recovered from COVID-19 were included in the dataset. The material from the prospective study consisted of cDNA or gDNA derived from T cells, B-cell-depleted T cells, or PBMCs. The repertoires were made available in a free public database intended to serve as a resource for research on the immune response to SARS-CoV-2.

Points the paper makes about the study in general: How much clinical and demographic metadata was included differed by source and by participant, and the metadata was provided uncurated.

Enrolling through a virtual design, the prospective study's participants ranged in age from about 18 to 100 years and lived across roughly 24 United States geographic areas. Cohort assignment in the prospective study relied on participant-reported clinical history from a screening survey and a study questionnaire. In the prospective study, whole blood, serum and a nasopharyngeal or oropharyngeal swab were collected from each participant by mobile phlebotomists. Over a roughly 2-month period, participants in the prospective study had the option of providing additional blood draws and questionnaires. Before DNA extraction, blood samples from the prospective study were shipped at room temperature or frozen. The germline V gene sets CDR1 to SNHLY and CDR2 to FYNNEI. The CDR3 numbers 13 residues from cysteine through phenylalanine. CDR3 DNA is the only sequence kept; it has 39 bases, read in frame from the first base. Trimming takes 5 bases off V and 7 bases off J; junction bases not matched to a gene: 5.

The receptor's source is a woman aged 25 to 45 with acute COVID-19. The sequence links TRBV2 to TRBJ1-3; 7 bases in the middle match TRBD1. Sequencing was done on a sample of PBMCs or T cells enriched from blood (not recorded which). The CDR3 protein: CASSKGQYNTIYF. In nucleotides, the sequence is TGTGCCAGCAGTAAGGGACAGTACAACACCATATATTTT. Supplemented by the reference TRBV2 and TRBJ1-3 proteins around the CDR3, the complete variable domain is EPEVTQTPSHQVTQMGQEVILRCVPISNHLYFYWYRQILGQKVEFLVSFYNNEISEKSEIFDDQFSVERPDGSNFTLKIRSTKLEDSAMYFCASSKGQYNTIYFGEGSWLTVV.